This T cell receptor beta chain was found in a study of T cells in localized non-small cell lung cancer. Findings and caveats of the study: Adjacent lung held a median roughly 50 of the top 100 tumor clones. Higher adjacent-lung clonality was associated with shorter survival. Uninvolved adjacent lung showed higher T cell clonality than tumor.

A note on this clone: No antigen is known for it.

Data came from immunoSEQ multiplex PCR; TCRdb stores just in-frame clones and leaves some out. The data hold 65,000 to 90,000 clones, with about 78% observed a single time. This CDR3 contains 17 residues. Germline lookup yields CDR1 SGHTA and CDR2 FQGNSA. Unmatched junction bases numbered 5, after V lost 0 bases and J lost 0 bases. The rearrangement joins TRBV7-2 to TRBJ1-5; 7 bases are a match to TRBD1. The specimen comprised PBMCs, sampled before any cancer treatment. This sequence originates from a man aged 40 to 70 with stage II squamous cell lung carcinoma. The CDR3 loop reads CASSLAGGQLSNQPQHF. For the CDR3, the DNA is TGTGCCAGCAGCTTAGCGGGGGGACAGCTTAGCAATCAGCCCCAGCATTTT.